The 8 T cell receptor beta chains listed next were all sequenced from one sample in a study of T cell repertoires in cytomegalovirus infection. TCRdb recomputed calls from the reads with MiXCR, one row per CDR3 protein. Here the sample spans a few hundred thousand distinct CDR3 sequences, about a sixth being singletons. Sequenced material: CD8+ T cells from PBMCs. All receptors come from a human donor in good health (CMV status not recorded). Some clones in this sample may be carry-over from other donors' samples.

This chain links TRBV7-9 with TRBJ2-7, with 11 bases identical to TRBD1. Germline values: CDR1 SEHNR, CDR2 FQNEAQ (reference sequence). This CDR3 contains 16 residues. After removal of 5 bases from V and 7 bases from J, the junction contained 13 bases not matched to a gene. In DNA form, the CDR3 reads TGTGCCAGCAGCCCGTTTCCGGACAGGGGGCAAAAAGAGCAGTACTTC. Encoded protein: CASSPFPDRGQKEQYF.

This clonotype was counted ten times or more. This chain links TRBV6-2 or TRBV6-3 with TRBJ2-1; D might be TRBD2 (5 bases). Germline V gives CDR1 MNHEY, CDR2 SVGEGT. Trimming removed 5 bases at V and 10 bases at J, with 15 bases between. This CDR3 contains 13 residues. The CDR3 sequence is CASSHPGLAEQFF. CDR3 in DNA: TGTGCCAGCAGTCACCCGGGGTTAGCGGAGCAGTTCTTC.

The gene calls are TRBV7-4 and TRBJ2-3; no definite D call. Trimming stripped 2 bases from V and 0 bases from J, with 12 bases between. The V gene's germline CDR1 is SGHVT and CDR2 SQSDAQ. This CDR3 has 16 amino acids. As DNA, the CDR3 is TGTGCCAGCAGCTTATTCCCACGCATTAGCACAGATACGCAGTATTTT. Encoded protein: CASSLFPRISTDTQYF.

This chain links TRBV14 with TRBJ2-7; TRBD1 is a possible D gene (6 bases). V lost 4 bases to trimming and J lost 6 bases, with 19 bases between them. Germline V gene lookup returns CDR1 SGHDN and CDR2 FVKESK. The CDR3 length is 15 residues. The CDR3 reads CASSPWVAGAGEQYF. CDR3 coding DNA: TGTGCCAGCAGCCCATGGGTGGCAGGGGCTGGCGAGCAGTACTTC.

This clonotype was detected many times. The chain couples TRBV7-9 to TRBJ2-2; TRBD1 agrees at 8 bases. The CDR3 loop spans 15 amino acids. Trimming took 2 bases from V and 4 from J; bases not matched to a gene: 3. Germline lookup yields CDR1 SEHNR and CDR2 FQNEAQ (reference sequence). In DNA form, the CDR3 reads TGTGCCAGCAGCTTACAGGGGGCTTTCACCGGGGAGCTGTTTTTT. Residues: CASSLQGAFTGELFF.

CDR3 in amino acids: CASRGGGTEAFF. The CDR3 DNA reads as TGTGCCAGCAGAGGGGGAGGGACTGAAGCTTTCTTT. The V and J genes are TRBV2 and TRBJ1-1; TRBD1 might be the D (6 bases). CDR3 length: 12 residues. Germline CDR1 reads SNHLY; CDR2 reads FYNNEI. Trimming removed 6 bases at V and 5 bases at J, with 10 bases between. Using reference TRBV2 and TRBJ1-1 for the parts outside the CDR3, the full variable domain is EPEVTQTPSHQVTQMGQEVILRCVPISNHLYFYWYRQILGQKVEFLVSFYNNEISEKSEIFDDQFSVERPDGSNFTLKIRSTKLEDSAMYFCASRGGGTEAFFGQGTRLTVV.

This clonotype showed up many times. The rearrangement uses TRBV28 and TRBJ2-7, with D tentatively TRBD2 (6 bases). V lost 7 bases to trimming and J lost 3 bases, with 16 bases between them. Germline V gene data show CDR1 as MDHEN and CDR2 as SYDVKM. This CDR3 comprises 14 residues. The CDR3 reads CASTGGAASYEQYF. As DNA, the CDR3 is TGTGCCAGCACGGGCGGGGCCGCGAGCTACGAGCAGTACTTC.

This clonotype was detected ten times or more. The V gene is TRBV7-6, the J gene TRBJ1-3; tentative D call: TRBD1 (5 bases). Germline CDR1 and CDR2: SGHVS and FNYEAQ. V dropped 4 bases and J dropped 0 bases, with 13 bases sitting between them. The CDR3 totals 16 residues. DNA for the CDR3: TGTGCCAGCAGCTATGCGGGGGGGATCTCTGGAAACACCATATATTTT. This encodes CASSYAGGISGNTIYF.